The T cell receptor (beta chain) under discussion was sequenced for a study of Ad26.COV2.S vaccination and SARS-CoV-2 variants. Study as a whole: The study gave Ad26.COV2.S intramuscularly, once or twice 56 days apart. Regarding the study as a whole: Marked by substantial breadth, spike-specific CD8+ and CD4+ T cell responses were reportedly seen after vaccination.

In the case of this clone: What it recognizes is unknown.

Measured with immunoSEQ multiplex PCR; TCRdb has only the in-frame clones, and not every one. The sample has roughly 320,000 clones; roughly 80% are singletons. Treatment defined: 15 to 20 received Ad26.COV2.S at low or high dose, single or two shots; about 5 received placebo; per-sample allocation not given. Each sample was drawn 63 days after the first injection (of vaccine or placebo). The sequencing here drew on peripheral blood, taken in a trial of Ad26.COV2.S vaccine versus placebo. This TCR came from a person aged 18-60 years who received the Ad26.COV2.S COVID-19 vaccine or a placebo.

CDR3: CASSLRGGRGTDTQYF. CDR3 in DNA: TGTGCCAGCAGCTTGAGGGGGGGGCGCGGCACAGATACGCAGTATTTT. The J gene is TRBJ2-3, the V gene TRBV5-4; TRBD2 is a possible D gene (7 bases). V dropped 1 base and J dropped 1 base, with 13 bases sitting between them. Germline V CDR1 and CDR2: SGHNT, YYREEE (reference sequence). The CDR3 contains 16 residues.